Listed here is a single T cell receptor (beta chain). The protocol was immunoSEQ multiplex PCR, while the TCRdb copy is restricted to in-frame clones and leaves out a portion. The table lists hundreds of thousands of clones, roughly 90% of them singletons. All enrollees were about 18 to 100 years old and from about two dozen US areas. Cohort 3 recovery required two negative PCRs, clearance, or symptom resolution. This sample is drawn from a study of blood T cell repertoires in COVID-19. In the study overall: The study drew acute and convalescent COVID-19 samples from the United States, Italy and Spain. From T cells, B-cell-depleted T cells, or PBMCs came the material, which was cDNA or gDNA.

The junction had 6 bases not matched to a gene; V was cut back by 1 base and J by 4 bases. Germline CDR1 reads SGHRS; CDR2 reads YFSETQ. The CDR3 totals 17 residues. This TCR was recovered from a woman between 35 and 50 years old who had recovered from COVID-19. The chain couples TRBV5-1 to TRBJ2-2, with 11 nucleotides matching TRBD2. The sample was PBMCs or T cells enriched from blood (not recorded which). The CDR3, as DNA: TGCGCCAGCAGCTTGCTAGCGGGGGGCGCGGGCACCGGGGAGCTGTTTTTT. The encoded protein is CASSLLAGGAGTGELFF.